Each of the 13 T cell receptor beta chains below was sequenced from the same sample in a study of blood T cells in healthy people across ages. Then a second PCR, running roughly 7 to 11 cycles, was carried out with a sample-barcoded 5' primer and a J-beta primer mix. A single record per CDR3 protein comes from TCRdb applying MiXCR to the 5' RACE reads. This table has 800,000 to 900,000 distinct CDR3 sequences, less than 80% appearing once. Sequenced: blood. All receptors derive from a man younger than 40 in good health.

A note on this clonotype: At one of its ends the junction is not consistent with the germline gene, which may arise from a read error. V gene TRBV20-1 combines with J gene TRBJ2-1; D is undetermined. This CDR3 contains 15 residues. Germline V gene lookup returns CDR1 DFQATT and CDR2 SNEGSKA (reference sequence). CDR3 amino acids: CGASRSLSSYNEQFF. The CDR3 DNA reads as TGCGGTGCTTCCCGGTCGTTAAGCTCCTACAATGAGCAGTTCTTC.

This clonotype showed up just a few times. V usage is TRBV6-6 and J usage is TRBJ2-1; 9 positions agree with TRBD1. The CDR3 sequence is 12 residues long. The V segment lost 10 bases and the J segment 9 bases; nucleotides outside the gene matches: 7. The germline gives CDR1 MNHNY, CDR2 SVGAGI (reference sequence). The CDR3 sequence: CATRTGETEQFF. CDR3 bases: TGTGCCACCAGGACAGGGGAGACTGAGCAGTTCTTC.

The J gene is TRBJ2-1, the V gene TRBV11-2, with a weak D call TRBD2 (5 bases). V lost 1 base to trimming and J lost 0 bases, with 10 bases between them. The CDR3 totals 16 residues. Looked up from germline, CDR1 is SGHAT and CDR2 is FQNNGV. The CDR3 sequence: CASSLGSESSYNEQFF. DNA of the CDR3: TGTGCCAGCAGCTTAGGTAGCGAGAGCTCCTACAATGAGCAGTTCTTC.

The sample holds many counts of this clonotype. The chain recombines TRBV4-2 with TRBJ1-5; 9 bases map to TRBD1. Germline CDR1 LGHNA, CDR2 YNFKEQ. The CDR3 spans 17 residues. V was pared by 3 bases and J by 7 bases, with 13 bases of the junction left unmatched. In nucleotides, the CDR3 is TGTGCCAGCAGCCAGTGGGCCGGGACAGGGAATTTACAGCCCCAGCATTTT. Translation: CASSQWAGTGNLQPQHF.

CDR3: CASSRSQSSTYEQYF. The CDR3, as DNA: TGTGCCAGCAGCCGCTCACAGTCATCCACATACGAGCAGTACTTC. J is TRBJ2-4 and V is TRBV7-2; D unresolved. The better agreement between TRBJ2-7 and the DNA end casts doubt on the J call. The CDR3 loop spans 15 amino acids. Germline-derived CDR1 and CDR2 are SGHTA and FQGNSA.

CDR3 coding DNA: TGTGCCAGCAGCTGGGTATACAACGAGCAGTACTTC. Translating gives CASSWVYNEQYF. The genes are TRBV25-1 and TRBJ2-5; the D is unclear. The J call may be in error: the DNA end matches TRBJ2-7 better. This CDR3 spans 12 amino acids. Germline assignment: CDR1 MGHDK and CDR2 SYGVNS.

The chain uses TRBV15 and TRBJ2-6, with D hard to call. CDR3 size: 16 residues. CDR1 is LNHNV and CDR2 is YYDKDF in the germline V gene (reference sequence). The V end was cut by 3 bases, the J end by 0 bases, with 9 bases between. The CDR3 spells CATSSFLFSGANVLTF. In nucleotides, the CDR3 is TGTGCCACCAGCAGCTTTTTATTCTCTGGGGCCAACGTCCTGACTTTC.

This clonotype appeared a few times. This chain connects TRBV29-1 to TRBJ1-2; D not resolved. There are 12 residues in the CDR3. CDR1 is SQVTM, CDR2 ANQGSEA, per germline. The V and J ends lost 6 bases and 3 bases respectively, with 11 bases between them. CDR3 sequence: CSVENRDYGYTF. DNA for the CDR3: TGCAGCGTCGAAAATCGGGACTATGGCTACACCTTC. The entire variable domain, with the rest obtained from reference TRBV29-1 and TRBJ1-2, is as follows: SAVISQKPSRDICQRGTSLTIQCQVDSQVTMMFWYRQQPGQSLTLIATANQGSEATYESGFVIDKFPISRPNLTFSTLTVSNMSPEDSSIYLCSVENRDYGYTFGSGTRLTVV.

The chain carries TRBV15 and TRBJ2-7, with 7 bases fitting TRBD1. Trimming removed 3 bases from V and 5 bases from J; junction bases left unmatched: 10. The CDR3 extends over 15 amino acids. Germline lookup yields CDR1 LNHNV and CDR2 YYDKDF (reference sequence). CDR3 amino acids: CATSSDRESIHEQYF. As DNA, the CDR3 is TGTGCCACCAGCAGCGACAGGGAAAGTATCCACGAGCAGTACTTC.

This clonotype has more than one count but fewer than ten. The rearrangement links TRBV3-1 to TRBJ2-7; D call uncertain. The V end lost 5 bases, the J end lost 6 bases, and 20 bases lay between the germline ends. This CDR3 has 15 amino acids. Looked up from germline, CDR1 is LGHDT and CDR2 is YNNKEL (reference sequence). CDR3: CASSSRSGLSPEQYF. CDR3 nucleotide sequence: TGTGCCAGCAGCTCCCGTTCTGGCCTTTCCCCCGAGCAGTACTTC.

The chain links TRBV11-2 to TRBJ2-1, with 14 bases identical to TRBD2. The CDR3 runs 19 residues. Per germline, CDR1 SGHAT and CDR2 FQNNGV. J lost 4 bases, V lost 3 bases, and 11 bases had no gene match. CDR3 sequence: CASSLKTGTSGGRYNEQFF. CDR3 DNA sequence: TGTGCCAGCAGCTTGAAAACCGGGACTAGCGGGGGCCGATACAATGAGCAGTTCTTC.

Remarks on this clonotype: Relative to the germline gene, one junction end is altered; a read error may explain this. The chain employs TRBV3-1 and TRBJ2-5; 10 nucleotides match TRBD2. Germline CDR1 and CDR2: LGHDT and YNNKEL (reference sequence). The CDR3 has 15 residues. This chain's CDR3 is CASSGTAGGRETQNF. As DNA, the CDR3 is TGTGCCAGCAGCGGTACAGCGGGGGGGCGTGAGACCCAGAACTTC.

This clonotype has just a few counts. The rearrangement links TRBV5-1 to TRBJ1-2, with 7 bases lining up with TRBD1. CDR3 length: 14 amino acids. Germline CDR1 SGHRS, CDR2 YFSETQ. With V trimmed by 3 bases and J by 2 bases, 4 bases remained unmatched. DNA for the CDR3: TGCGCCAGCAGCTCCATACAGGGGAACTATGGCTACACCTTC. Translating it yields CASSSIQGNYGYTF.